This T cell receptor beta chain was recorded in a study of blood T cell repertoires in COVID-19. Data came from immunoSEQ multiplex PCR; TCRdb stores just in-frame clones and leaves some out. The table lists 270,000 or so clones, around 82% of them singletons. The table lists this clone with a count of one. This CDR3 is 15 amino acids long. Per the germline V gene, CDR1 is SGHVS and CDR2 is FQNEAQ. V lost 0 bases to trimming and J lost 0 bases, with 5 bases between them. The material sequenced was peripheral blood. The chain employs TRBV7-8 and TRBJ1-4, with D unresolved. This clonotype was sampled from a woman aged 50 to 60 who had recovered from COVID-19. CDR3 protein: CASSLAEATNEKLFF. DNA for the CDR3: TGTGCCAGCAGCTTAGCAGAGGCAACTAATGAAAAACTGTTTTTT.